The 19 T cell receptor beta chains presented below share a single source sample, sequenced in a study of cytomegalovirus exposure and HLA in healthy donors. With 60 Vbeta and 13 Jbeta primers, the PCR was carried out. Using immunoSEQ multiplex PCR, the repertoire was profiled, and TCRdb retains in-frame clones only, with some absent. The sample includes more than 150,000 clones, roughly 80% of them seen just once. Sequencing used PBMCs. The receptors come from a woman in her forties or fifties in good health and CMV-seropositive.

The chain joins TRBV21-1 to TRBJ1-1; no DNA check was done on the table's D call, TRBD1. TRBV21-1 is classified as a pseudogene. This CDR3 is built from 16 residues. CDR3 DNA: TGTGCCAGCAGCAACGGGGACAGGGGGCGGGGTACTGAAGCTTTCTTT. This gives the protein CASSNGDRGRGTEAFF.

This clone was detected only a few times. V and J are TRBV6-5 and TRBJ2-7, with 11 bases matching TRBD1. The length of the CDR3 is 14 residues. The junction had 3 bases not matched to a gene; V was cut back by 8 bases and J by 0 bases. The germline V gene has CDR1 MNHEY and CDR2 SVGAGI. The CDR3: CASGQGAGSYEQYF. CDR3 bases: TGTGCCAGCGGACAGGGGGCCGGCTCCTACGAGCAGTACTTC.

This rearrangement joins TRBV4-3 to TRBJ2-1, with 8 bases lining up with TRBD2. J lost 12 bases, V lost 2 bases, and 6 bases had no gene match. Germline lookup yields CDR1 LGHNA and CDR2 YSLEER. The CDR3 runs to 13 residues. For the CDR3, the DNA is TGCGCCAGCAGCCAAATGCGCGGGAGGAGGCAGTTCTTC. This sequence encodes CASSQMRGRRQFF.

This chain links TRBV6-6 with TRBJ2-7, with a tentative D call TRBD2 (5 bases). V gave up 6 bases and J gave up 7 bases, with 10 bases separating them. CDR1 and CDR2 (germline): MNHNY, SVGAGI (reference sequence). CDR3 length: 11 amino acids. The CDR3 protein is CASSTTGEQYF. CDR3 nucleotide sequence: TGTGCCAGCAGCACTACGGGGGAGCAGTACTTC.

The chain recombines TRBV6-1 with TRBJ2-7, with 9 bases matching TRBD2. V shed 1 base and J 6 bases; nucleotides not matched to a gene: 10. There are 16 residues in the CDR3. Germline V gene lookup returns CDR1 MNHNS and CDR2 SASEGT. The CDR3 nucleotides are TGTGCCAGCAGTGAAGGGGGCGGGGGGGCCCGTATCGAGCAGTACTTC. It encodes CASSEGGGGARIEQYF.

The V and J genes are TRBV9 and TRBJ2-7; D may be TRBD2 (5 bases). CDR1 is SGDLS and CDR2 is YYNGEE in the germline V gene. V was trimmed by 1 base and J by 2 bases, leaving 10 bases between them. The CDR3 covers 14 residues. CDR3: CASSVLGVPYEQYF. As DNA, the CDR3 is TGTGCCAGCAGCGTACTCGGGGTTCCCTACGAGCAGTACTTC.

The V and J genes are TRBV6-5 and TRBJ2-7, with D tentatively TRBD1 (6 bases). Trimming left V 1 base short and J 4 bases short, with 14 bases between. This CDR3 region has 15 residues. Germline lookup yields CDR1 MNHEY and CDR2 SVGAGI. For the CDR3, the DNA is TGTGCCAGCAGTTACTACACAGGGAAAGGGTACGAGCAGTACTTC. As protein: CASSYYTGKGYEQYF.

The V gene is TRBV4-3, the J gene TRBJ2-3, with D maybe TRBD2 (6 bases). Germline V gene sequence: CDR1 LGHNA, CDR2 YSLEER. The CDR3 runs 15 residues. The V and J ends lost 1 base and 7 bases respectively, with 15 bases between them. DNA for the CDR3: TGCGCCAGCAGCCAAGCCCGGGACTTCTCTAATACGCAGTATTTT. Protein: CASSQARDFSNTQYF.

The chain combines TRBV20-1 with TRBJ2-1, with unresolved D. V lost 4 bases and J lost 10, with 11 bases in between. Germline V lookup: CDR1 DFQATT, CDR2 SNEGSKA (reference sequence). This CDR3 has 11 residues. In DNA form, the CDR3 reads TGCAGTGCTAACGAAGCATGGGAGCAGTTCTTC. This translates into CSANEAWEQFF.

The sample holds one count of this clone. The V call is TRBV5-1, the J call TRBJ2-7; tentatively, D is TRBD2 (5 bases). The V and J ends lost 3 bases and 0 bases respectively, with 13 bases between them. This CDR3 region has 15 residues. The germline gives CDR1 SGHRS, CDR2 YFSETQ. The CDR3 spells CASSSRGPSSYEQYF. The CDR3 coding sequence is TGCGCCAGCAGCTCTCGGGGTCCGAGCTCCTACGAGCAGTACTTC. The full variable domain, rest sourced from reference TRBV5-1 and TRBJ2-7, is KAGVTQTPRYLIKTRGQQVTLSCSPISGHRSVSWYQQTPGQGLQFLFEYFSETQRNKGNFPGRFSGRQFSNSRSEMNVSTLELGDSALYLCASSSRGPSSYEQYFGPGTRLTVT.

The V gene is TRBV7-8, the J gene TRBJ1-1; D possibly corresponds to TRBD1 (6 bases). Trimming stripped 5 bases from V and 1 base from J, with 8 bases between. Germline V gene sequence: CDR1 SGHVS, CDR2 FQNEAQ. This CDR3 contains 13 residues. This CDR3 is CASSQQGNTEAFF. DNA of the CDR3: TGTGCCAGCAGCCAACAGGGGAACACTGAAGCTTTCTTT. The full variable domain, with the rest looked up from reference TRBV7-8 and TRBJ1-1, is GAGVSQSPRYKVAKRGQDVALRCDPISGHVSLFWYQQALGQGPEFLTYFQNEAQLDKSGLPSDRFFAERPEGSVSTLKIQRTQQEDSAVYLCASSQQGNTEAFFGQGTRLTVV.

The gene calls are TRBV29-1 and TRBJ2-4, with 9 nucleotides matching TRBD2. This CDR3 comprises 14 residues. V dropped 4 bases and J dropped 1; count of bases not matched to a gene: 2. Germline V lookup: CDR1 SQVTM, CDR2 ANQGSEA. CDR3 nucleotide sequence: TGCAGCGTTGGAAGCGGGGGGGCCAAAAACATTCAGTACTTC. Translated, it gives CSVGSGGAKNIQYF.

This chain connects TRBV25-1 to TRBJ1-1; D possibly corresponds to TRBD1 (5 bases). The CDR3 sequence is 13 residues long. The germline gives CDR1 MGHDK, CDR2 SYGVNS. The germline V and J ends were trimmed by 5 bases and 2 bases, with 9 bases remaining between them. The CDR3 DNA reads TGTGCCAGCAGTTGGGGGGGTAACACTGAAGCTTTCTTT. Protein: CASSWGGNTEAFF.

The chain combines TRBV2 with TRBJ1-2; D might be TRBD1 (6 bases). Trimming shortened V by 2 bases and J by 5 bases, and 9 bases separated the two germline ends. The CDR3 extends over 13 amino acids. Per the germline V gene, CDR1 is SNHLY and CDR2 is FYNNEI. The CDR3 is CASSELTGYGYTF. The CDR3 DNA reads TGTGCCAGCAGTGAACTGACAGGTTATGGCTACACCTTC.

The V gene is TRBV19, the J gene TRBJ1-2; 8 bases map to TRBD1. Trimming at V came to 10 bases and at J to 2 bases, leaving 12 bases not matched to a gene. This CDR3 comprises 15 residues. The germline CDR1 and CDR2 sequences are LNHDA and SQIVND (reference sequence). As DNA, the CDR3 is TGTGCCACCTTCACTGGGACAGGACGAAACTATGGCTACACCTTC. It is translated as CATFTGTGRNYGYTF.

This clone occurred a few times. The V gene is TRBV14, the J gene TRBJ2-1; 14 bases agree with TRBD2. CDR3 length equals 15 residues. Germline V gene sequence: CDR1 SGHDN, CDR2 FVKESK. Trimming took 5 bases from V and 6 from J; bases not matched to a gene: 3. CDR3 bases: TGTGCCAGCAGCATCGGGACTAGCGGGGGCAATGAGCAGTTCTTC. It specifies CASSIGTSGGNEQFF. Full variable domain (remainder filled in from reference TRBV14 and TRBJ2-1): EAGVTQFPSHSVIEKGQTVTLRCDPISGHDNLYWYRRVMGKEIKFLLHFVKESKQDESGMPNNRFLAERTGGTYSTLKVQPAELEDSGVYFCASSIGTSGGNEQFFGPGTRLTVL.

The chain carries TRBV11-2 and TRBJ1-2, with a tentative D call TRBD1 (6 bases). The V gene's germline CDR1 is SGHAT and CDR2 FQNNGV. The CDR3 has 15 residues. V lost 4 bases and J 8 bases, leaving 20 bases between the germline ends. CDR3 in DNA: TGTGCCAGCAGCTCCACCCGAGGAAGGGGGAGAGGCTACACCTTC. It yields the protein CASSSTRGRGRGYTF. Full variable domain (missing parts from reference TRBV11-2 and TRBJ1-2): EAGVAQSPRYKIIEKRQSVAFWCNPISGHATLYWYQQILGQGPKLLIQFQNNGVVDDSQLPKDRFSAERLKGVDSTLKIQPAKLEDSAVYLCASSSTRGRGRGYTFGSGTRLTVV.

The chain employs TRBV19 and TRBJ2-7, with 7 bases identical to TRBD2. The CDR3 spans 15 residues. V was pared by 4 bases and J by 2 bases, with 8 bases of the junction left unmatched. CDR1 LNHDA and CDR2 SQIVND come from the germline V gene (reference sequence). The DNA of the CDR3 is TGTGCCAGTAGTAGGGGGGGATCTAACCCCTACGAGCAGTACTTC. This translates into CASSRGGSNPYEQYF.

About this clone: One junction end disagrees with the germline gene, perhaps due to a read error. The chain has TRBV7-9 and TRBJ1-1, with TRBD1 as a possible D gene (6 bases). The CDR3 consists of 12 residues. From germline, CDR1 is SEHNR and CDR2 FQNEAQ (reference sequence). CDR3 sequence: CSSSPQDSEAFF. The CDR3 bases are TGTTCCAGCAGCCCACAGGACAGTGAAGCTTTCTTT.